This TCR beta chain appears in the sequencing data of a study of cytomegalovirus exposure and HLA in healthy donors. Germline V gene data show CDR1 as LNHDA and CDR2 as SQIVND (reference sequence). The CDR3 loop spans 13 amino acids. V shed 4 bases and J shed 1 base, with 7 bases lying between them. 13 Jbeta primers and 60 Vbeta primers were used for the PCR. Clones were sequenced by immunoSEQ multiplex PCR, and TCRdb holds only the in-frame ones, with some missing. The profile shows fewer than 100,000 clones, 60% to 80% of them singletons. The sample consisted of PBMCs. J is TRBJ1-1 and V is TRBV19; no clear D gene. The TCR comes from a man aged 40-49 years in good health and CMV-seronegative. The CDR3 region has the DNA TGTGCCAGTAGTAGCCGACAGAACACTGAAGCTTTCTTT. It encodes CASSSRQNTEAFF.